What follows are 9 T cell receptor beta chains derived from one specimen sequenced in a study of T-cell reconstitution after alpha-beta-depleted transplantation in children. Unique molecular identifiers featured in how the TCRbeta library was prepared. TCRdb reanalysed the PCR reads using MiXCR and keeps one entry per CDR3 protein. Seen here are 70,000 or so distinct CDR3 sequences, roughly 11% observed once, and the top ten hold over 10%. The sequencing here drew on PBMCs, taken before TCRalphabeta/CD19-depleted stem cell transplant. These receptors came from a boy aged 5-17 years with acute myeloid leukemia, due to receive a stem cell transplant.

This clonotype occurred many times. This rearrangement joins TRBV5-1 to TRBJ2-5, with D hard to call. The V gene's germline CDR1 is SGHRS and CDR2 YFSETQ. V shed 0 bases and J shed 2 bases, with 8 bases lying between them. This CDR3 comprises 14 residues. The CDR3 bases are TGCGCCAGCAGCTTGGCGCGGCAACAAGAGACCCAGTACTTC. Translation gives CASSLARQQETQYF.

The V call is TRBV29-1, the J call TRBJ2-5; TRBD1 aligns across 7 bases. Germline trimming cut 0 bases from V and 5 bases from J; bases unmatched to any gene: 9. This CDR3 has 15 amino acids. The germline V gene encodes CDR1 SQVTM and CDR2 ANQGSEA. The CDR3 nucleotides read TGCAGCGTTGAAGATACAGGGGCGACGCGGGAGACCCAGTACTTC. It yields the protein CSVEDTGATRETQYF. Complete variable domain (other parts from reference TRBV29-1 and TRBJ2-5): SAVISQKPSRDICQRGTSLTIQCQVDSQVTMMFWYRQQPGQSLTLIATANQGSEATYESGFVIDKFPISRPNLTFSTLTVSNMSPEDSSIYLCSVEDTGATRETQYFGPGTRLLVL.

This clonotype has a count of ten or more. This rearrangement joins TRBV7-2 to TRBJ2-1, with D perhaps TRBD2 (5 bases). The length of the CDR3 is 15 residues. Trimming pared 2 bases from V and 0 bases from J, leaving 8 bases between. Germline lookup yields CDR1 SGHTA and CDR2 FQGNSA. The CDR3 DNA sequence: TGTGCCAGCAGCTTAAGCGGTAGCTCCTACAATGAGCAGTTCTTC. Amino acid sequence: CASSLSGSSYNEQFF.

A remark on this clonotype: A much larger clone lies one base from this, so it may be a read error. J is TRBJ2-2 and V is TRBV28, with 11 bases identical to TRBD1. V was clipped by 3 bases and J by 6 bases; unmatched bases: 12. CDR3 length: 18 residues. In germline, CDR1 is MDHEN, CDR2 SYDVKM. CDR3 coding DNA: TGTGCCAGCAGTTTTGACTTGCTGGACAGGGGGCTCGCCGGGGAGCTGTTTTTT. It specifies CASSFDLLDRGLAGELFF.

The table lists this clonotype with many counts. V and J are TRBV29-1 and TRBJ2-2; 11 bases map to TRBD1. CDR3 length equals 13 residues. With 7 bases clipped from V and 7 bases from J, the junction kept 5 bases outside the gene matches. CDR1 and CDR2 from the germline V gene are SQVTM and ANQGSEA. In DNA, the CDR3 is TGCAGCGGGGGACAGGGGGGCTTCGGGGAGCTGTTTTTT. It encodes CSGGQGGFGELFF.

This clonotype showed up many times. The chain recombines TRBV20-1 with TRBJ1-6, with a weak D call TRBD1 (6 bases). Germline CDR1 reads DFQATT; CDR2 reads SNEGSKA (reference sequence). V was cut by 2 bases and J by 2 bases, with 13 bases left in between. The CDR3 has 16 residues. CDR3: CSARPKQGPYNSPLHF. CDR3 in DNA: TGCAGTGCTAGACCAAAACAGGGTCCCTATAATTCACCCCTCCACTTT.

As concerns this clonotype: A read error may be the cause here, since a much bigger clone is one base away. This chain connects TRBV30 to TRBJ2-6, with 9 positions matching TRBD1. This CDR3 region has 16 residues. Trimming took 4 bases from V and 4 from J; bases not matched to a gene: 8. CDR1 and CDR2 (germline): GTSNPN, SVGIG (reference sequence). CDR3 region: CAWNRDRVIGANVLTF. CDR3 in DNA: TGTGCCTGGAACCGGGACAGGGTAATAGGGGCCAACGTCCTGACTTTC.

This clonotype was seen at least ten times. The chain links TRBV28 to TRBJ2-5, with 8 nucleotides matching TRBD2. This CDR3 is 15 amino acids long. CDR1 MDHEN and CDR2 SYDVKM come from the germline V gene. Germline trimming cut 6 bases from V and 0 bases from J; bases unmatched to any gene: 6. For the CDR3, the DNA is TGTGCCAGCAGCCGTATAGCGGGGTACCAAGAGACCCAGTACTTC. The encoded protein is CASSRIAGYQETQYF.

At least ten counts were recorded for this clonotype. The chain is built from TRBV12-3 or TRBV12-4 and TRBJ2-2; D is possibly TRBD1 (6 bases). CDR3 length equals 17 residues. Trimming cost V 6 bases and J 4 bases, with 21 bases left between them. The CDR3 nucleotides read TGTGCCAGCAGCCGAGCCTTTACAGGGCTAGGCACCGGGGAGCTGTTTTTT. The encoded protein is CASSRAFTGLGTGELFF.